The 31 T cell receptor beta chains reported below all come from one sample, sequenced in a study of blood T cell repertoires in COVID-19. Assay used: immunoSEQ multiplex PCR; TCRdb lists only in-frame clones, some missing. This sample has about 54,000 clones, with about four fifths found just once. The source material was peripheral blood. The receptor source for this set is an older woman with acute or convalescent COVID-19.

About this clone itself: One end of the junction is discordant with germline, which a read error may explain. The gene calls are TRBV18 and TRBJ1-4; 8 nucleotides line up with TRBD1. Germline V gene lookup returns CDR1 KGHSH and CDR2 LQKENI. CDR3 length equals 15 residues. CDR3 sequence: CASSLRDRTNEKLFF. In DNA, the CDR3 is TGTGCCAGCTCATTACGGGACAGGACTAACGAAAAACTGTTTTTT.

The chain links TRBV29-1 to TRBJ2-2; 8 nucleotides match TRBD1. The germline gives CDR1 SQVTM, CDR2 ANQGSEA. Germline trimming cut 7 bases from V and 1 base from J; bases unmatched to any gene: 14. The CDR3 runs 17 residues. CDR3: CSACQNRGYGNTGELFF. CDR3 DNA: TGCAGCGCGTGTCAGAACAGGGGGTATGGGAACACCGGGGAGCTGTTTTTT.

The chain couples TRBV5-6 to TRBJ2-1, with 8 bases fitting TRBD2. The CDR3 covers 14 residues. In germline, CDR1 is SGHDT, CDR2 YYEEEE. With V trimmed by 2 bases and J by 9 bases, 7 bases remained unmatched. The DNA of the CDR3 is TGTGCCAGCAGCTTCGGGGGGGCGGAGAGTGAGCAGTTCTTC. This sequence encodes CASSFGGAESEQFF.

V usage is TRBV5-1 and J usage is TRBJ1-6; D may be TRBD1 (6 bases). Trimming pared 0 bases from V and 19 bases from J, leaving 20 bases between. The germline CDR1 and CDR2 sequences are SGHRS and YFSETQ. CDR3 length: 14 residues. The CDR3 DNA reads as TGCGCCAGCAGCTTGGTGGCAGGGGTTGTGGGGGTGCACTTT. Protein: CASSLVAGVVGVHF.

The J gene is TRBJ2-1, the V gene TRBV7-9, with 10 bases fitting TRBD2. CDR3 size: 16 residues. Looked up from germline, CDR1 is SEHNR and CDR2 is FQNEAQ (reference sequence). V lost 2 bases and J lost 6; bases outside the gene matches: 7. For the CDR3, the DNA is TGTGCCAGCAGCTTATTGTTAGCGGGAGGATTCAATGAGCAGTTCTTC. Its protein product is CASSLLLAGGFNEQFF.

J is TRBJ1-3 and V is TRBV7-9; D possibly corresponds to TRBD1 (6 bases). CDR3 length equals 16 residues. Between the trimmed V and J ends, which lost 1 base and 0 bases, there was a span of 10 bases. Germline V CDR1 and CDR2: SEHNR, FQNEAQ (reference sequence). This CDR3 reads CASSLGLDSSGNTIYF. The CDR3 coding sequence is TGTGCCAGCAGCTTAGGCTTGGACAGCTCTGGAAACACCATATATTTT. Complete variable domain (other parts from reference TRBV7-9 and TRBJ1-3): DTGVSQNPRHKITKRGQNVTFRCDPISEHNRLYWYRQTLGQGPEFLTYFQNEAQLEKSRLLSDRFSAERPKGSFSTLEIQRTEQGDSAMYLCASSLGLDSSGNTIYFGEGSWLTVV.

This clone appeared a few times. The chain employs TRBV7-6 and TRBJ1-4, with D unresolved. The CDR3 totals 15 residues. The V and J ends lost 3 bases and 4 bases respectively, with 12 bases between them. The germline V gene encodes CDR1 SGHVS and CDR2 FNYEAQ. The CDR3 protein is CASSLGRGYNEKLFF. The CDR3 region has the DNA TGTGCCAGCAGCTTGGGTAGAGGATATAATGAAAAACTGTTTTTT. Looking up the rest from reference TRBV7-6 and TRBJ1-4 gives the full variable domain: GAGVSQSPRYKVTKRGQDVALRCDPISGHVSLYWYRQALGQGPEFLTYFNYEAQQDKSGLPNDRFSAERPEGSISTLTIQRTEQRDSAMYRCASSLGRGYNEKLFFGSGTQLSVL.

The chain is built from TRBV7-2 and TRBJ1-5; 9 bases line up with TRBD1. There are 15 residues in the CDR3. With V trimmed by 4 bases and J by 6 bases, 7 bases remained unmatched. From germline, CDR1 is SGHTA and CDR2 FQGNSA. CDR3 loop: CASSSGQGVSQPQHF. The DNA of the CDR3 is TGTGCCAGCAGCTCGGGACAGGGTGTGAGTCAGCCCCAGCATTTT.

The CDR3 loop is CASSLSASEAGELFF. CDR3 DNA: TGCGCCAGCAGCTTGTCCGCTAGCGAAGCCGGGGAGCTGTTTTTT. V and J are TRBV5-1 and TRBJ2-2; a weak D match, TRBD2 (6 bases). Trimming removed 1 base from V and 6 bases from J, with 13 bases in between. This CDR3 has 15 residues. Germline V lookup: CDR1 SGHRS, CDR2 YFSETQ.

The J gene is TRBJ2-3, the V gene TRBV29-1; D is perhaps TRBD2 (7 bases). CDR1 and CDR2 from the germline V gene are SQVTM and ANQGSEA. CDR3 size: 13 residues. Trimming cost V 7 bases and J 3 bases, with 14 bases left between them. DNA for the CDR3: TGCAGCGCACAGGGCGGGGGAACAGATACGCAGTATTTT. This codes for CSAQGGGTDTQYF.

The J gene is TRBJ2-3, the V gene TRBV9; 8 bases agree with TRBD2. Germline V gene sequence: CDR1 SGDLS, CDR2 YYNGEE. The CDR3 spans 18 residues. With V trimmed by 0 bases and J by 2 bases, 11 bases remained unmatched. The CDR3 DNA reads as TGTGCCAGCAGCGTAGACCGGGGGGGGCCAGGGTACACAGATACGCAGTATTTT. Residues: CASSVDRGGPGYTDTQYF.

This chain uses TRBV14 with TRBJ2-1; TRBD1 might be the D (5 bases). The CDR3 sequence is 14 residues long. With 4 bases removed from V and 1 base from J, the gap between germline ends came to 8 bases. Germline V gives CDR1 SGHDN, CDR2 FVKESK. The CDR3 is CASSRPGSYNEQFF. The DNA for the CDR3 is TGTGCCAGCAGCCGGCCAGGGTCCTACAATGAGCAGTTCTTC. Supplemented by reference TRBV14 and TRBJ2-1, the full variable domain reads EAGVTQFPSHSVIEKGQTVTLRCDPISGHDNLYWYRRVMGKEIKFLLHFVKESKQDESGMPNNRFLAERTGGTYSTLKVQPAELEDSGVYFCASSRPGSYNEQFFGPGTRLTVL.

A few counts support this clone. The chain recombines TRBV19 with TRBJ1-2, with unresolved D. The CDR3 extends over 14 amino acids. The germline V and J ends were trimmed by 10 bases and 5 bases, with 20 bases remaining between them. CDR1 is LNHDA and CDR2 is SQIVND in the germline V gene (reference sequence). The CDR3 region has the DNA TGTGCCAACCCCGCAGTAGACGGGAGTTATGGCTACACCTTC. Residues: CANPAVDGSYGYTF.

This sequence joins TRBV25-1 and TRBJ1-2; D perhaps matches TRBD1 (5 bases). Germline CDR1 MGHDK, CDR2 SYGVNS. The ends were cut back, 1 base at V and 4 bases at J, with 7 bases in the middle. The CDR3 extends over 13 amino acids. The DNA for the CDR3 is TGTGCCAGCAGTGAATCGGGGGGCTATGGCTACACCTTC. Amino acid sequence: CASSESGGYGYTF.

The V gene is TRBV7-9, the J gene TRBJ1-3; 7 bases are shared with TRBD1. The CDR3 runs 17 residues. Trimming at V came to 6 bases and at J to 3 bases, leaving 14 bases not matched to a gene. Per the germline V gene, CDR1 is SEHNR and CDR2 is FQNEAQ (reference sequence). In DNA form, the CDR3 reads TGTGCCAGCAGTTCCGCCGGGACAGAGTTCCGTGGAAACACCATATATTTT. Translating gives CASSSAGTEFRGNTIYF.

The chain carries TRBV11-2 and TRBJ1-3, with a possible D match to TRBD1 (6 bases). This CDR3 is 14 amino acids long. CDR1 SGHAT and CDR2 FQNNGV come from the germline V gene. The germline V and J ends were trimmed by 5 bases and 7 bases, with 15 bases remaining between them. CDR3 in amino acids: CASSANRDWNTIYF. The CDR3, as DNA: TGTGCCAGCAGCGCCAACAGGGATTGGAACACCATATATTTT.

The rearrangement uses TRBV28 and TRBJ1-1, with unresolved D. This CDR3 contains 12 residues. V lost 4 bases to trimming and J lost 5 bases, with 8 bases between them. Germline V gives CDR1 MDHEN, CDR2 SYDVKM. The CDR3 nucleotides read TGTGCCAGCAGTTCGACGGGGACTGAAGCTTTCTTT. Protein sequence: CASSSTGTEAFF.

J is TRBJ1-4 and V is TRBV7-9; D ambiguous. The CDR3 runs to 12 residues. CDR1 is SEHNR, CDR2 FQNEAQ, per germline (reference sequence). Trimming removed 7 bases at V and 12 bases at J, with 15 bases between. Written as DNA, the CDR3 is TGTGCCAGCACCACGACGGCGGAGGAACTGTTTTTT. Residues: CASTTTAEELFF.

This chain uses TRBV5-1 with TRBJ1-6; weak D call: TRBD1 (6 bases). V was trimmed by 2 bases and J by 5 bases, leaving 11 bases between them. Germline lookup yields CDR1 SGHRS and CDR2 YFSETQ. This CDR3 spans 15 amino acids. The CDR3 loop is CASSLTGWDNSPLHF. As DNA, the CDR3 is TGCGCCAGCAGCTTAACAGGGTGGGATAATTCACCCCTCCACTTT.

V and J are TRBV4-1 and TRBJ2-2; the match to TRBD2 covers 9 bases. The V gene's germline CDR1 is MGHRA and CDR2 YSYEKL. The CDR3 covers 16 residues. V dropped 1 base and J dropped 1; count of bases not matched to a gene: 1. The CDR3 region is CASSQGLAVNTGELFF. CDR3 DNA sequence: TGCGCCAGCAGCCAAGGACTAGCGGTGAACACCGGGGAGCTGTTTTTT.

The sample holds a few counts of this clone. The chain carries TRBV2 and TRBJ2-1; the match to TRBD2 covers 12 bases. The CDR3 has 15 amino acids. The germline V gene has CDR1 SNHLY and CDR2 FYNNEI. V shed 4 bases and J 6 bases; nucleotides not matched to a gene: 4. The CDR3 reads CASSVLAGGINEQFF. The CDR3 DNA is TGTGCCAGCAGTGTACTAGCGGGAGGAATCAATGAGCAGTTCTTC.

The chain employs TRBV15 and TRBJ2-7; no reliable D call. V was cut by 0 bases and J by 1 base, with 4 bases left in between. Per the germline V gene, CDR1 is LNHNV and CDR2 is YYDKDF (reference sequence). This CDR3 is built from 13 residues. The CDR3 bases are TGTGCCACCAGCAGAGACCGGTCCTACGAGCAGTACTTC. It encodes CATSRDRSYEQYF.

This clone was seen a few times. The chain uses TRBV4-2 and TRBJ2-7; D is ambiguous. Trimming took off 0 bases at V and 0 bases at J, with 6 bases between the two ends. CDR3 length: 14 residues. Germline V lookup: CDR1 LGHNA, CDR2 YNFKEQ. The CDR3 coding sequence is TGTGCCAGCAGCCAAGATCAAGCCTCCTACGAGCAGTACTTC. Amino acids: CASSQDQASYEQYF.

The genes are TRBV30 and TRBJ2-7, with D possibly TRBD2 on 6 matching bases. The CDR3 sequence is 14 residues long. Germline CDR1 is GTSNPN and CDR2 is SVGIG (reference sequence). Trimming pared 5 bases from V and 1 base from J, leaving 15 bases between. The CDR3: CAWAPVGRSYEQYF. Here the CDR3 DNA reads TGTGCCTGGGCGCCAGTGGGGAGGTCCTACGAGCAGTACTTC.

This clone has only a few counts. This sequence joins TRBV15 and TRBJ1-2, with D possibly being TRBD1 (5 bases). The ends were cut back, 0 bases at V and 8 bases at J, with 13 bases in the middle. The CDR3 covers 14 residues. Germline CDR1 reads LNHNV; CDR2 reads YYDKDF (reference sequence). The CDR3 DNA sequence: TGTGCCACCAGCAGAGATATGGCGGGGGACGGCTACACCTTC. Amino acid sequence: CATSRDMAGDGYTF. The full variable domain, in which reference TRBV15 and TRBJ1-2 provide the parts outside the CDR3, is DAMVIQNPRYQVTQFGKPVTLSCSQTLNHNVMYWYQQKSSQAPKLLFHYYDKDFNNEADTPDNFQSRRPNTSFCFLDIRSPGLGDTAMYLCATSRDMAGDGYTFGSGTRLTVV.

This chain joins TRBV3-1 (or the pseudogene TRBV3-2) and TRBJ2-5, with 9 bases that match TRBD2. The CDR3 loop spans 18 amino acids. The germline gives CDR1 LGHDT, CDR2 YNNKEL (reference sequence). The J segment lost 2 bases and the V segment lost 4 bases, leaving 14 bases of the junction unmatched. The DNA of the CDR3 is TGTGCCAGCAGCCGAAGATTTAAGCGGGGGGCCTCTCAAGAGACCCAGTACTTC. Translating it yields CASSRRFKRGASQETQYF.

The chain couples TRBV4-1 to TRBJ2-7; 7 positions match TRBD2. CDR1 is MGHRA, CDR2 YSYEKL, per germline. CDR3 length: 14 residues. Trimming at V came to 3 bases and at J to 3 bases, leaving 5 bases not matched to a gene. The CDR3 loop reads CASSQREGSYEQYF. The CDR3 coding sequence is TGCGCCAGCAGCCAGAGGGAGGGGAGCTACGAGCAGTACTTC.

The CDR3 spells CASRVGQHSSYNSPLHF. CDR3 bases: TGTGCCAGCAGGGTTGGACAGCATAGCTCCTATAATTCACCCCTCCACTTT. The rearrangement joins TRBV11-2 to TRBJ1-6; D is perhaps TRBD1 (6 bases). Germline CDR1 and CDR2: SGHAT and FQNNGV. The V gene lost 6 bases and the J gene lost 0 bases, with 15 bases spanning the gap. The CDR3 is made up of 17 amino acids.

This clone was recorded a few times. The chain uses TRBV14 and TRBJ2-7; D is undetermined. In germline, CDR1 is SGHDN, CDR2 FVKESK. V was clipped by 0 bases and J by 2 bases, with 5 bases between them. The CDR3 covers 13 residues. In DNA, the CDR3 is TGTGCCAGCAGCCAAGATACAGCCTACGAGCAGTACTTC. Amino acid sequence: CASSQDTAYEQYF.

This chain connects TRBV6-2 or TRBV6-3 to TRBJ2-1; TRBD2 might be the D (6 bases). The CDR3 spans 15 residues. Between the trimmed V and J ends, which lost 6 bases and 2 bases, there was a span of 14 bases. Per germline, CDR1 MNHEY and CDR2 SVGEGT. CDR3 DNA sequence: TGTGCCAGCAGCGCGGACTACCTCCCCTACAATGAGCAGTTCTTC. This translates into CASSADYLPYNEQFF.

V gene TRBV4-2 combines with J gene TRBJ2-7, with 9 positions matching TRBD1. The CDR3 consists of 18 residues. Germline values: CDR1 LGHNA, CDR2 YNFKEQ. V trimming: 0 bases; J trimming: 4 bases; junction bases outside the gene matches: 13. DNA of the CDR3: TGTGCCAGCAGCCAAGAGCGGGGGACAGGGACCCTCCGGTACGAGCAGTACTTC. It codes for CASSQERGTGTLRYEQYF.